The clone carrying this T cell receptor (beta chain) was counted many times. Its antigen is unidentified. The data originate from a study of CD8 T cells in ankylosing spondylitis. Broader study findings: Seven or eight highly homologous variants made up a TCR beta motif, and this motif appeared characteristic of ankylosing spondylitis blood. Reports of some motif variants in reactive arthritis synovial fluid and blood predate this one. Disease-linked clones were reportedly significantly enriched in matched ankylosing spondylitis synovial fluid.

V shed 3 bases and J shed 3 bases, with 10 bases lying between them. Germline V gives CDR1 SGHRS, CDR2 YFSETQ. The CDR3 is 14 amino acids. Libraries for TCR beta were made by quantitative 5'-RACE with molecular barcodes. TCRdb reprocessed the 5' RACE reads via MiXCR and lists one record per CDR3 protein. The sample has around 150,000 distinct CDR3 sequences, around 10% seen once. This rearrangement joins TRBV5-1 to TRBJ2-1, with D perhaps matching TRBD2 (6 bases). The TCR comes from a male donor with ankylosing spondylitis or in good health (not recorded which). The sample was blood, either unsorted or a sorted T cell fraction (not recorded which). The CDR3 bases are TGCGCCAGCAGCTCGGGCGGGGTCTACAATGAGCAGTTCTTC. Protein sequence: CASSSGGVYNEQFF.